Listed below are T cell receptor beta chains from one sample, sequenced in a study of blood T cell repertoires in COVID-19. Sequencing used immunoSEQ multiplex PCR; TCRdb keeps in-frame clones, though not all of them. The sample includes some 170,000 clones, roughly 93% of them seen just once. Specimen: peripheral blood. The receptors here all came from a woman aged 60-75 years with COVID-19, enrolled during active disease. Both conserved end residues are part of each CDR3. Clone size is given for some rows only: seen once, a few or many times, or a class if the clone is expanded.

j_call | clone_size | v_call | cdr3_aa
TRBJ1-6 | NA | TRBV10-1 | CASSRQNSPLHF
TRBJ1-6 | NA | TRBV13 | CASSLGGRAGNSPLHF
TRBJ2-3 | NA | TRBV7-3 | CASSLRQGGTDTQYF
TRBJ1-5 | NA | TRBV19 | CASSPSPAGQGANQPQHF
TRBJ1-6 | NA | TRBV11-2 | CASSLTGTVSPLHF
TRBJ2-2 | NA | TRBV7-3 | CASSLNTGAVFGELFF
TRBJ1-1 | NA | TRBV9 | CASSRDVAGWDTEAFF
TRBJ1-4 | NA | TRBV6-5 | CASSEDRGLEKLFF
TRBJ1-5 | NA | TRBV3-1/TRBV3-2 | CASSQDHNQPQHF
TRBJ1-4 | NA | TRBV5-1 | CASSLGGGQNEKLFF
TRBJ1-2 | many | TRBV7-2 | CASSPGLINYGYTF
TRBJ1-1 | NA | TRBV7-9 | CASSFGGYTEAFF
TRBJ1-1 | NA | TRBV7-3 | CASRFTGTSTEAFF
TRBJ2-1 | NA | TRBV4-1 | CASSQGTSGGSYNEQFF
TRBJ2-7 | NA | TRBV2 | CASVSGTGDYEQYF
TRBJ1-2 | NA | TRBV7-8 | CASSPPIDRGAYGYTF
TRBJ2-3 | NA | TRBV19 | CASSIGQMTTDTQYF
TRBJ2-3 | NA | TRBV9 | CASSVSGQALTDTQYF
TRBJ1-1 | NA | TRBV20-1 | CSASQYTPEAFF
TRBJ1-5 | NA | TRBV2 | CASILGEPNQPQHF
TRBJ1-2 | NA | TRBV12-5 | CASGFPSYGYTF
TRBJ2-1 | NA | TRBV6-2/TRBV6-3 | CASSYNGGAETHEQFF
TRBJ1-5 | NA | TRBV7-2 | CASSLAGPGEPQHF
TRBJ1-2 | NA | TRBV5-4 | CASSHRTVAYGYTF
TRBJ2-2 | few | TRBV10-1 | CASRGANTGELFF
TRBJ1-4 | NA | TRBV7-9 | CASSPTGVNEKLFF
TRBJ1-5 | NA | TRBV25-1 | CASSEVQLNQPQHF
TRBJ1-2 | NA | TRBV5-1 | CASSRGGGKDYGYTF
TRBJ2-3 | NA | TRBV18 | CASSPRASGGSSTDTQYF
TRBJ2-7 | NA | TRBV5-1 | CASSWAGEGYEQYF
TRBJ1-3 | NA | TRBV5-1 | CASSPTGTGGSGDSGNTIYF
TRBJ2-7 | NA | TRBV19 | CASSIDWAGREQYF
TRBJ1-1 | NA | TRBV23-1 | CASSPVIHLNTEAFF
TRBJ2-7 | once | TRBV18 | CASSPPFTRSSPGEQYF
TRBJ2-5 | NA | TRBV5-1 | CASSLTIMETQYF
TRBJ1-1 | NA | TRBV19 | CASSTLAGQGPTEAFF
TRBJ2-3 | NA | TRBV7-3 | CASSREGYGTDTQYF
TRBJ1-1 | once | TRBV5-4 | CASSLAGRTEAFF
TRBJ2-5 | NA | TRBV9 | CASSVGGGPQETQYF
TRBJ2-7 | NA | TRBV5-1 | CASSREGYEQYF
TRBJ1-2 | NA | TRBV15 | CATSRVSRSNYGYTF
TRBJ1-2 | few | TRBV5-6 | CATTKDRDRSPTNYGYTF
TRBJ1-2 | once | TRBV5-4 | CASSQQQGAFGYTF
TRBJ1-1 | NA | TRBV11-2 | CASSLDGGDFARIAFF
TRBJ2-3 | once | TRBV2 | CASRTDKDTQYF
TRBJ2-3 | NA | TRBV6-4 | CASSSSGGRADTQYF
TRBJ2-3 | NA | TRBV12-3/TRBV12-4 | CASSPSTDTQYF